One T cell receptor (beta chain) is described in this entry. The record originates from a study of T cell changes during pregnancy in multiple sclerosis. Libraries were prepared by immunoSEQ multiplex PCR; TCRdb keeps only in-frame clonotypes and omits some of them. The sample has tens of thousands of clones; about 92% are singletons. Trimming shortened V by 5 bases and J by 6 bases, and 11 bases separated the two germline ends. The CDR3 runs 13 residues. Germline lookup yields CDR1 MNHEY and CDR2 SVGAGI. The sample in question was peripheral blood, obtained in the first trimester of pregnancy. The receptor's source is a female donor in good health, enrolled as a control in a pregnancy study. The J gene is TRBJ1-5, the V gene TRBV6-5; tentative D call: TRBD1 (6 bases). The CDR3 region is CASSPKQGQPQHF. CDR3 in DNA: TGTGCCAGCAGTCCAAAACAGGGTCAGCCCCAGCATTTT.